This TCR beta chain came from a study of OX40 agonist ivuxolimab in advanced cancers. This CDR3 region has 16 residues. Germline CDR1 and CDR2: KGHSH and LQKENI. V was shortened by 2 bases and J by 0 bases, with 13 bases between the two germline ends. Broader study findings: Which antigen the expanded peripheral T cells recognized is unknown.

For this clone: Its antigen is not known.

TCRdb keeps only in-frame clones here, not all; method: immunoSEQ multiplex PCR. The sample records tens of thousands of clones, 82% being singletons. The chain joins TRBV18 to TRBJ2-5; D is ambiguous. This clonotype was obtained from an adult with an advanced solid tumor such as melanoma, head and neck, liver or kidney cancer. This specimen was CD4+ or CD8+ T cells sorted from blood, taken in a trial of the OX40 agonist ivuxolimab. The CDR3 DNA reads TGTGCCAGCTCACCAATCGTGATAAGTTACCAAGAGACCCAGTACTTC. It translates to CASSPIVISYQETQYF.